A single sample gave rise to the 7 T cell receptor beta chains below, sequenced in a study of blood T cell repertoires in COVID-19. The table came from immunoSEQ multiplex PCR; TCRdb's copy has only in-frame clones and leaves some out. Among roughly 200,000 clones, almost 90% were seen once, and the ten largest hold roughly 1.5%. Sequencing was done on a sample of peripheral blood. The receptors come from a man younger than 35 with active or convalescent COVID-19.

The chain has TRBV2 and TRBJ2-3; 9 bases fit TRBD1. Trimming at V came to 6 bases and at J to 0 bases, leaving 4 bases not matched to a gene. This CDR3 contains 15 residues. Germline values: CDR1 SNHLY, CDR2 FYNNEI. CDR3 loop: CASRLGQGSTDTQYF. CDR3 nucleotide sequence: TGTGCCAGCAGGCTTGGACAGGGGAGCACAGATACGCAGTATTTT.

This sequence joins TRBV10-1 and TRBJ2-3; possible D gene TRBD2, 5 bases. The germline V gene encodes CDR1 WNHNN and CDR2 SYGVQD (reference sequence). This CDR3 comprises 15 residues. The V end was cut by 5 bases, the J end by 3 bases, with 15 bases between. CDR3 sequence: CASSFVSGNTDTQYF. CDR3 nucleotides: TGCGCCAGCAGTTTTGTTTCCGGGAATACAGATACGCAGTATTTT.

This clone was seen just once. CDR3 sequence: CASSHTRAGGNTGELFF. The CDR3 bases are TGTGCCAGCAGTCATACTAGAGCGGGAGGGAACACCGGGGAGCTGTTTTTT. The chain combines TRBV6-6 with TRBJ2-2; TRBD2 matches at 9 bases. Per germline, CDR1 MNHNY and CDR2 SVGAGI (reference sequence). The trim removed 5 bases at V and 1 base at J, leaving 8 bases unmatched. The CDR3 sequence is 17 residues long.

This chain joins TRBV15 and TRBJ1-1; D possibly corresponds to TRBD1 (6 bases). This CDR3 region has 11 residues. V was clipped by 3 bases and J by 7 bases, with 6 bases between them. The V gene's germline CDR1 is LNHNV and CDR2 YYDKDF (reference sequence). The CDR3 loop reads CATSRDSEAFF. The CDR3, as DNA: TGTGCCACCAGCAGGGACAGTGAAGCTTTCTTT.

In this sample, this clone is medium-sized. The CDR3 DNA reads TGTGCCAGCAGTGATCCTCATTTATGGGCAGGGGTTCGAATCGAGCAGTACTTC. It yields the protein CASSDPHLWAGVRIEQYF. The V gene is TRBV6-1, the J gene TRBJ2-7; perhaps TRBD1 as D (6 bases). CDR1 is MNHNS, CDR2 SASEGT, per germline. The CDR3 sequence is 18 residues long. Trimming removed 3 bases from V and 6 bases from J, with 27 bases in between.

The chain joins TRBV6-2 or TRBV6-3 to TRBJ2-5; D perhaps matches TRBD1 (5 bases). Germline CDR1 MNHEY, CDR2 SVGEGT. Trimming removed 2 bases at V and 5 bases at J, with 21 bases between. The CDR3 is 17 residues long. CDR3 coding DNA: TGTGCCAGCAGTTACGAGTCTGGTGGGGCTTTAGGGGAGACCCAGTACTTC. This encodes CASSYESGGALGETQYF.

The chain employs TRBV7-2 and TRBJ1-5, with 7 bases that match TRBD1. V lost 1 base and J lost 0; bases outside the gene matches: 3. CDR1 is SGHTA, CDR2 FQGNSA, per germline. This CDR3 has 16 amino acids. CDR3 DNA: TGTGCCAGCAGCTTAGGGGGGACAGTTAGCAATCAGCCCCAGCATTTT. It encodes CASSLGGTVSNQPQHF. The whole variable domain, remainder taken from reference TRBV7-2 and TRBJ1-5, is GAGVSQSPSNKVTEKGKDVELRCDPISGHTALYWYRQSLGQGLEFLIYFQGNSAPDKSGLPSDRFSAERTGGSVSTLTIQRTQQEDSAVYLCASSLGGTVSNQPQHFGDGTRLSIL.